Each of the 25 T cell receptor beta chains below was sequenced from the same sample in a study of T cell responses to AZD1222 COVID-19 vaccine. Method: immunoSEQ multiplex PCR; TCRdb's copy keeps in-frame clones and lacks some. The data contain more than 80,000 clones, less than 95% of them seen just once; the ten biggest clones take up 8%. Sequencing used peripheral blood, obtained 28 days after the second AZD1222 dose. These receptor sequences come from an adult who received the AZD1222 COVID-19 vaccine.

This sequence joins TRBV6-5 and TRBJ1-3; tentative D call: TRBD1 (6 bases). V gave up 6 bases and J gave up 1 base, with 10 bases separating them. The CDR3 contains 14 residues. Germline CDR1 is MNHEY and CDR2 is SVGAGI. CDR3 amino acids: CASSTQGSGNTIYF. In DNA form, the CDR3 reads TGTGCCAGCAGCACACAGGGATCTGGAAACACCATATATTTT.

V is TRBV5-1 and J is TRBJ2-5; 11 bases match TRBD2. CDR1 is SGHRS and CDR2 is YFSETQ in the germline V gene. The CDR3 is made up of 13 amino acids. V lost 5 bases to trimming and J lost 3 bases; unmatched junction nucleotides: 0. The CDR3 loop is CASRTSGEETQYF. The CDR3 DNA is TGCGCCAGCAGGACTAGCGGGGAAGAGACCCAGTACTTC.

The chain employs TRBV6-4 and TRBJ1-6; TRBD1 agrees at 8 bases. Per germline, CDR1 MRHNA and CDR2 SNTAGT. V shed 6 bases and J 5 bases; nucleotides not matched to a gene: 6. This CDR3 has 15 amino acids. CDR3 coding DNA: TGTGCCAGCAGCAAAACAGGGGGAAATAATTCACCCCTCCACTTT. This gives the protein CASSKTGGNNSPLHF.

This chain connects TRBV11-1 to TRBJ2-7; perhaps TRBD2 as D (5 bases). From germline, CDR1 is SGHAT and CDR2 FQDESV (reference sequence). With 5 bases removed from V and 6 bases from J, the gap between germline ends came to 11 bases. This CDR3 comprises 12 residues. DNA of the CDR3: TGTGCCAGCAGCCAAGGACTTGGCGAGCAGTACTTC. Translated, it gives CASSQGLGEQYF. Drawing the rest from reference TRBV11-1 and TRBJ2-7, the complete variable domain is EAEVAQSPRYKITEKSQAVAFWCDPISGHATLYWYRQILGQGPELLVQFQDESVVDDSQLPKDRFSAERLKGVDSTLKIQPAELGDSAMYLCASSQGLGEQYFGPGTRLTVT.

This sequence joins TRBV29-1 and TRBJ2-5; a weak D match, TRBD1 (6 bases). The CDR3 is 15 amino acids. Per germline, CDR1 SQVTM and CDR2 ANQGSEA. The V and J ends lost 7 bases and 1 base respectively, with 19 bases between them. CDR3 protein: CSARGRGVPQETQYF. CDR3 coding DNA: TGCAGCGCCCGGGGCAGGGGCGTTCCCCAAGAGACCCAGTACTTC.

J is TRBJ1-2 and V is TRBV4-1; TRBD1 agrees at 11 bases. V trimming: 5 bases; J trimming: 5 bases; junction bases outside the gene matches: 10. The CDR3 consists of 16 residues. Per the germline V gene, CDR1 is MGHRA and CDR2 is YSYEKL. CDR3 sequence (DNA): TGCGCCAGCAGCTCAAGCCCGGGACAGGGGGGTTATGGCTACACCTTC. Protein: CASSSSPGQGGYGYTF.

This chain joins TRBV9 and TRBJ1-1, with TRBD1 as a possible D gene (6 bases). The V end was cut by 4 bases, the J end by 8 bases, with 9 bases between. CDR3 length: 11 residues. Germline CDR1 SGDLS, CDR2 YYNGEE. CDR3 sequence: CASSPGTEAFF. The DNA for the CDR3 is TGTGCCAGCAGCCCCGGGACAGAAGCTTTCTTT.

The rearrangement links TRBV18 to TRBJ2-7; D call uncertain. The CDR3 runs to 15 residues. V gave up 0 bases and J gave up 3 bases, with 12 bases separating them. Germline CDR1 KGHSH, CDR2 LQKENI. The CDR3 is CASSPPRSPIYEQYF. CDR3 nucleotides: TGTGCCAGCTCACCACCCCGGTCCCCGATCTACGAGCAGTACTTC.

The rearrangement joins TRBV9 to TRBJ1-5; no firm D call. V was pared by 0 bases and J by 0 bases, with 10 bases between. The CDR3 has 16 residues. Germline V gene data show CDR1 as SGDLS and CDR2 as YYNGEE. The CDR3 spells CASSVGADYSNQPQHF. The DNA of the CDR3 is TGTGCCAGCAGCGTAGGGGCAGACTATAGCAATCAGCCCCAGCATTTT. Full variable domain (outside the CDR3, taken from reference TRBV9 and TRBJ1-5): DSGVTQTPKHLITATGQRVTLRCSPRSGDLSVYWYQQSLDQGLQFLIQYYNGEERAKGNILERFSAQQFPDLHSELNLSSLELGDSALYFCASSVGADYSNQPQHFGDGTRLSIL.

This sequence joins TRBV18 and TRBJ1-4, with TRBD1 matching 12 bases. The germline V gene has CDR1 KGHSH and CDR2 LQKENI. The V and J ends lost 5 bases and 8 bases, in that order; junction bases with no gene match: 3. The CDR3 is 14 amino acids. CDR3 coding DNA: TGTGCCAGCTCAGCCGGGACAGGGGGCGAAAAACTGTTTTTT. It is translated as CASSAGTGGEKLFF.

The V call is TRBV6-5, the J call TRBJ2-7; TRBD2 matches 9 bases. After removal of 6 bases from V and 5 bases from J, the junction contained 11 bases not matched to a gene. The CDR3 totals 15 residues. Germline V gene data show CDR1 as MNHEY and CDR2 as SVGAGI. This CDR3 reads CASSYRGGAAHEQYF. In nucleotides, the CDR3 is TGTGCCAGCAGCTACCGCGGGGGGGCTGCCCACGAGCAGTACTTC.

This sequence joins TRBV19 and TRBJ2-2, with 8 nucleotides matching TRBD2. The CDR3 is made up of 15 amino acids. CDR1 and CDR2 from the germline V gene are LNHDA and SQIVND (reference sequence). The J segment lost 5 bases and the V segment lost 10 bases, leaving 12 bases of the junction unmatched. CDR3 nucleotides: TGTGCCACCCGGGAGGGGGGGCAAATTACCGGGGAGCTGTTTTTT. This encodes CATREGGQITGELFF. The variable domain in full, completed from reference TRBV19 and TRBJ2-2, reads DGGITQSPKYLFRKEGQNVTLSCEQNLNHDAMYWYRQDPGQGLRLIYYSQIVNDFQKGDIAEGYSVSREKKESFPLTVTSAQKNPTAFYLCATREGGQITGELFFGEGSRLTVL.

CDR3 coding DNA: TGTGCCAGCAGTCCCGGGGGAGCGGGGAACAACGAGCAGTACTTC. As protein: CASSPGGAGNNEQYF. The V call is TRBV27, the J call TRBJ2-7; 7 nucleotides align to TRBD2. CDR1 is MNHEY and CDR2 is SMNVEV in the germline V gene (reference sequence). With 5 bases clipped from V and 5 bases from J, the junction kept 12 bases outside the gene matches. This CDR3 contains 15 residues.

J is TRBJ1-6 and V is TRBV21-1. TRBV21-1 is noted as a pseudogene. This CDR3 has 15 amino acids. The DNA for the CDR3 is TGTGCCAGCAGCCCAAGGGGGGTCGTGGATTCACCCCTCCACTTT. Translation gives CASSPRGVVDSPLHF.

This chain uses TRBV10-3 with TRBJ2-7; 7 bases agree with TRBD2. CDR1 and CDR2 (germline): ENHRY, SYGVKD. Trimming at V came to 11 bases and at J to 5 bases, leaving 12 bases not matched to a gene. The CDR3 runs 13 residues. CDR3 bases: TGTGCCTTGTCGATGGGGGGGGAAGACGAGCAGTACTTC. Translation: CALSMGGEDEQYF.

The chain links TRBV18 to TRBJ2-3; 7 positions match TRBD2. The CDR3 spans 16 residues. The V gene end was trimmed by 4 bases and the J gene end by 0 bases; junction bases not matched to a gene: 7. Germline-derived CDR1 and CDR2 are KGHSH and LQKENI. The CDR3 sequence: CASSRGGAGSTDTQYF. CDR3 sequence (DNA): TGTGCCAGCTCACGCGGGGGAGCTGGGAGCACAGATACGCAGTATTTT.

The V and J genes are TRBV27 and TRBJ2-5, with TRBD2 matching over 7 bases. Germline V lookup: CDR1 MNHEY, CDR2 SMNVEV (reference sequence). The J segment lost 2 bases and the V segment lost 2 bases, leaving 14 bases of the junction unmatched. CDR3 size: 18 residues. The CDR3 bases are TGTGCCAGCAGTTTAAGGCCCCGTGGGCTAGCGGAACAAGAGACCCAGTACTTC. It translates to CASSLRPRGLAEQETQYF.

The V call is TRBV11-1, the J call TRBJ1-1; a possible D gene is TRBD1 (6 bases). V was clipped by 3 bases and J by 4 bases, with 12 bases between them. CDR1 is SGHAT and CDR2 is FQDESV in the germline V gene (reference sequence). CDR3 size: 14 residues. The DNA of the CDR3 is TGTGCCAGCAGCTTTTCGAGGGGGGGCACTGAAGCTTTCTTT. Translation gives CASSFSRGGTEAFF. Full variable domain (remainder filled in from reference TRBV11-1 and TRBJ1-1): EAEVAQSPRYKITEKSQAVAFWCDPISGHATLYWYRQILGQGPELLVQFQDESVVDDSQLPKDRFSAERLKGVDSTLKIQPAELGDSAMYLCASSFSRGGTEAFFGQGTRLTVV.

J is TRBJ2-1 and V is TRBV11-3; 8 positions match TRBD1. V lost 5 bases, J lost 9 bases, and 3 bases stayed unmatched. Germline CDR1 is SGHNT and CDR2 is YENEEA. CDR3 length: 12 amino acids. The CDR3 region has the DNA TGTGCCAGCAGCCCGCAGGGGGCTGAGCAGTTCTTC. This sequence encodes CASSPQGAEQFF.

The rearrangement uses TRBV6-5 and TRBJ1-1, with D perhaps matching TRBD1 (6 bases). Germline assignment: CDR1 MNHEY and CDR2 SVGAGI. CDR3 size: 12 residues. The CDR3 nucleotides are TGTGGCACAGGGAGGGGCAAGACTGAAGCTTTCTTT. It encodes CGTGRGKTEAFF.

This chain uses TRBV5-5 with TRBJ2-3; D is perhaps TRBD1 or TRBD2 (6 bases each). Trimming removed 5 bases from V and 6 bases from J, with 25 bases in between. The germline CDR1 and CDR2 sequences are SGHKS and YYEKEE (reference sequence). This CDR3 has 17 amino acids. CDR3 residues: CASSRRLVGGDLDTQYF. CDR3 in DNA: TGTGCCAGCAGTCGAAGACTAGTCGGGGGCGACTTGGATACGCAGTATTTT.

V gene TRBV25-1 combines with J gene TRBJ2-5; 7 nucleotides line up with TRBD1. CDR1 is MGHDK, CDR2 SYGVNS, per germline. The CDR3 runs 16 residues. V lost 3 bases, J lost 2 bases, and 9 bases stayed unmatched. CDR3 DNA sequence: TGTGCCAGCAGTGACCGAGGGGGCCGAATTCAAGAGACCCAGTACTTC. Translation gives CASSDRGGRIQETQYF.

The J gene is TRBJ1-2, the V gene TRBV4-3, with D possibly being TRBD1 (5 bases). V dropped 1 base and J dropped 8 bases, with 11 bases sitting between them. CDR1 and CDR2 (germline): LGHNA, YSLEER. This CDR3 has 13 amino acids. As DNA, the CDR3 is TGCGCCAGCAGCCAAGTTGGGGGGGAAGGCTACACCTTC. It encodes CASSQVGGEGYTF.

In its sample, this clone was seen once. The chain employs TRBV5-4 and TRBJ2-3, with D maybe TRBD2 (6 bases). V was cut by 5 bases and J by 2 bases, with 12 bases left in between. There are 14 residues in the CDR3. The V gene's germline CDR1 is SGHNT and CDR2 YYREEE (reference sequence). The CDR3 coding sequence is TGTGCCAGCAGACCGGGACTCATCACAGATACGCAGTATTTT. This gives the protein CASRPGLITDTQYF.

CDR3 nucleotide sequence: TGTGCCAGCAGCCCAGGGGTTGGGTCGACAGTAAATCAGCCCCAGCATTTT. It translates to CASSPGVGSTVNQPQHF. The chain carries TRBV7-9 and TRBJ1-5, with D possibly TRBD1 on 6 matching bases. The CDR3 contains 17 residues. The V gene lost 5 bases and the J gene lost 4 bases, with 21 bases spanning the gap. The V gene's germline CDR1 is SEHNR and CDR2 FQNEAQ (reference sequence).